This passage covers 17 T cell receptor beta chains from one sample sequenced in a study of blood T cells in healthy people across ages. The authors ran a second PCR of roughly 6 to 12 cycles using a sample-barcoded 5' primer and a J-beta primer mix. MiXCR, applied by TCRdb to the 5' RACE reads, yields one record per CDR3 protein. The sample consists of around 2 million distinct CDR3 sequences, about two fifths of them appearing once. Sequenced: blood. These receptors were obtained from a human donor in good health.

The gene calls are TRBV6-1 and TRBJ2-3; TRBD2 matches at 9 bases. Looked up from germline, CDR1 is MNHNS and CDR2 is SASEGT. The CDR3 covers 16 residues. J lost 4 bases, V lost 4 bases, and 9 bases had no gene match. The CDR3 DNA is TGTGCCAGCAGTGGGCCTAGCGGGGCTTTTGCAGATACGCAGTATTTT. This gives the protein CASSGPSGAFADTQYF.

This clonotype has just a few counts. The chain employs TRBV7-8 and TRBJ2-3; 7 positions match TRBD1. V shed 5 bases and J 3 bases; nucleotides not matched to a gene: 5. CDR3 length equals 14 residues. Germline V gene sequence: CDR1 SGHVS, CDR2 FQNEAQ. This chain's CDR3 is CASSTKTGTDTQYF. As DNA, the CDR3 is TGTGCCAGCAGCACGAAGACAGGGACAGATACGCAGTATTTT.

The gene calls are TRBV11-2 and TRBJ2-7; D not resolved. This CDR3 comprises 13 residues. Trimming cost V 3 bases and J 4 bases, with 10 bases left between them. The germline V gene has CDR1 SGHAT and CDR2 FQNNGV. In DNA, the CDR3 is TGTGCCAGCAGCTTGCATATTAGGTACGAGCAGTACTTC. Encoded protein: CASSLHIRYEQYF.

The count of this clonotype is one. The chain recombines TRBV4-1 with TRBJ1-5; the D is unclear. The CDR3 is 15 residues long. V lost 2 bases and J lost 6, with 14 bases in between. Germline loops: CDR1 MGHRA, CDR2 YSYEKL. CDR3 in DNA: TGCGCCAGCAGCCAAACTTCTTATTTGGGTCAGCCCCAGCATTTT. Translation gives CASSQTSYLGQPQHF.

The chain combines TRBV12-3 or TRBV12-4 with TRBJ2-3; unclear D gene. This CDR3 has 11 residues. V was shortened by 7 bases and J by 4 bases, with 6 bases between the two germline ends. CDR3 nucleotides: TGTGCCAGCATGGGCGCAGATACGCAGTATTTT. Encoded protein: CASMGADTQYF.

V and J are TRBV20-1 and TRBJ1-1; no clear D gene. The germline gives CDR1 DFQATT, CDR2 SNEGSKA (reference sequence). The CDR3 totals 11 residues. Trimming stripped 5 bases from V and 1 base from J, with 5 bases between. The CDR3 DNA sequence: TGCAGTGCTGTGGGGAACACTGAAGCTTTCTTT. This gives the protein CSAVGNTEAFF.

This clonotype was picked up a small number of times. This chain links TRBV12-3 or TRBV12-4 with TRBJ1-4; tentatively, D is TRBD1 (5 bases). The CDR3 length is 13 residues. The V and J ends lost 6 bases and 11 bases respectively, with 16 bases between them. CDR3 amino acids: CASSLTGFAKLFF. The CDR3 bases are TGTGCCAGCAGCCTCACAGGATTTGCGAAACTGTTTTTT.

J is TRBJ2-1 and V is TRBV5-1, with D possibly matching TRBD1 (5 bases). The CDR3 covers 13 residues. The germline gives CDR1 SGHRS, CDR2 YFSETQ. The V end lost 0 bases, the J end lost 7 bases, and 8 bases lay between the germline ends. The CDR3 region is CASSLATVNEQFF. As DNA, the CDR3 is TGCGCCAGCAGCTTGGCGACAGTAAATGAGCAGTTCTTC.

The V call is TRBV2, the J call TRBJ1-1, with D hard to call. The CDR3 runs to 11 residues. V lost 10 bases and J lost 4, with 10 bases in between. CDR1 is SNHLY, CDR2 FYNNEI, per germline. CDR3 sequence: CATEVGTEAFF. CDR3 DNA: TGTGCCACCGAGGTGGGCACTGAAGCTTTCTTT. The full variable domain, in which reference TRBV2 and TRBJ1-1 provide the parts outside the CDR3, is EPEVTQTPSHQVTQMGQEVILRCVPISNHLYFYWYRQILGQKVEFLVSFYNNEISEKSEIFDDQFSVERPDGSNFTLKIRSTKLEDSAMYFCATEVGTEAFFGQGTRLTVV.

There are a few counts of this clonotype. This chain links TRBV21-1 with TRBJ2-5. TRBV21-1 is marked as a pseudogene. The CDR3 spans 14 residues. The CDR3 reads CASSESYPQETQYF. CDR3 nucleotide sequence: TGTGCCAGCAGCGAGAGTTACCCCCAAGAGACCCAGTACTTC.

The chain recombines TRBV12-3 or TRBV12-4 with TRBJ1-6; D possibly corresponds to TRBD1 (6 bases). This CDR3 has 15 residues. Trimming shortened V by 5 bases and J by 7 bases, and 15 bases separated the two germline ends. The CDR3 loop reads CASSEGGRGNSPLHF. The CDR3 bases are TGTGCCAGCAGTGAGGGGGGCAGGGGAAATTCACCCCTCCACTTT.

J is TRBJ1-2 and V is TRBV12-3 or TRBV12-4; no clear D gene. The V end was cut by 5 bases, the J end by 8 bases, with 21 bases between. The CDR3 sequence is 15 residues long. The CDR3 DNA is TGTGCCAGCAGTCCCTTACTTACAAAGGGCCGGGGCTACACCTTC. It specifies CASSPLLTKGRGYTF.

The sample holds a few counts of this clonotype. The rearrangement links TRBV6-5 to TRBJ1-2; 7 positions match TRBD1. V gave up 1 base and J gave up 6 bases; unmatched junction bases: 8. The CDR3 totals 15 residues. Germline-derived CDR1 and CDR2 are MNHEY and SVGAGI. CDR3 region: CASSYFRQGQDGYTF. CDR3 coding DNA: TGTGCCAGCAGTTACTTTAGACAGGGCCAGGATGGCTACACCTTC.

This clonotype showed up just a few times. The rearrangement uses TRBV6-7 and TRBJ2-6; no firm D call. TRBV6-7 has ORF status, its function being uncertain. Trimming pared 5 bases from V and 4 bases from J, leaving 24 bases between. The length of the CDR3 is 19 residues. The DNA for the CDR3 is TGTGCCAGCAGTCCACTAATGAAAACCCAATATCTAGGGGCCAACGTCCTGACTTTC. It specifies CASSPLMKTQYLGANVLTF.

This clonotype was recorded a few times. The rearrangement uses TRBV2 and TRBJ1-2; 8 bases fit TRBD1. CDR1 and CDR2 (germline): SNHLY, FYNNEI. The CDR3 is 12 residues long. Trimming cost V 8 bases and J 3 bases; bases outside gene matches: 2. Written as DNA, the CDR3 is TGTGCCAGCGAACAGGGGGACTATGGCTACACCTTC. Its protein product is CASEQGDYGYTF.

The rearrangement uses TRBV20-1 and TRBJ2-7; the match to TRBD1 covers 8 bases. This CDR3 is built from 14 residues. V gave up 0 bases and J gave up 3 bases; unmatched junction bases: 4. The germline gives CDR1 DFQATT, CDR2 SNEGSKA (reference sequence). Here the CDR3 DNA reads TGCAGTGCTAGAGACCCGACAGGGGTCTACGAGCAGTACTTC. Its protein is CSARDPTGVYEQYF.

This chain connects TRBV20-1 to TRBJ1-2; tentative D call: TRBD1 (6 bases). V lost 1 base, J lost 6 bases, and 15 bases lay in between. This CDR3 has 14 residues. CDR1 DFQATT and CDR2 SNEGSKA come from the germline V gene (reference sequence). CDR3 sequence (DNA): TGCAGTGCTAGAGCCCAGGGGCTGGGCAATGGCTACACCTTC. Amino acid sequence: CSARAQGLGNGYTF.